The clone carrying this T cell receptor (beta chain) showed up just once. What it recognizes is unknown. Only in-frame clones appear in the TCRdb table, and some are missing; sequencing was by immunoSEQ multiplex PCR. The sample has tens of thousands of clones; 85% are singletons. This entry belongs to a study of T cell responses to AZD1222 COVID-19 vaccine. Study findings and constraints: Clonal diversity was possibly underestimated; the donors were predominantly white British and more often female. Close to half of spike-specific TCRs reportedly recognize unmutated variant regions. Among those given AZD1222, only 6 or 7 were seropositive at baseline. Elevations in Spike-specific TCR breadth and depth followed administration of two AZD1222 doses.

V was clipped by 2 bases and J by 6 bases, with 12 bases between them. Germline V gene data show CDR1 as SGHNT and CDR2 as YYREEE (reference sequence). CDR3 length equals 15 residues. This chain links TRBV5-4 with TRBJ1-6; no clear D gene. Specimen: peripheral blood, collected on day 0 of AZD1222 vaccination. The clonotype comes from an adult in good health. In DNA form, the CDR3 reads TGTGCCAGCAGCTTAGATTATCAGAGTAATTCACCCCTCCACTTT. As protein: CASSLDYQSNSPLHF. Based on the CDR3 plus reference TRBV5-4 and TRBJ1-6, the full variable domain is ETGVTQSPTHLIKTRGQQVTLRCSSQSGHNTVSWYQQALGQGPQFIFQYYREEENGRGNFPPRFSGLQFPNYSSELNVNALELDDSALYLCASSLDYQSNSPLHFGNGTRLTVT.